The T cell receptor (beta chain) described here comes from a study of T-cell reconstitution after alpha-beta-depleted transplantation in children. Between the trimmed V and J ends, which lost 1 base and 3 bases, there was a span of 10 bases. This CDR3 comprises 14 residues. The germline V gene has CDR1 SGHRS and CDR2 YFSETQ. Preparation of the TCRbeta library used unique molecular identifiers. One entry per CDR3 protein results from TCRdb running MiXCR on the PCR reads. The data contain fewer than 400,000 distinct CDR3 sequences, around 20% of them singletons. Findings and limits, study-wide: There were some patients whose high TCRbeta diversity at day 60 came from surviving recipient T cells and thymic progenitors. One year post-transplant, T-cell counts and diversity were largely derived from T cells produced anew.

A word on this clonotype: The antigen is undetermined.

This TCR came from a male patient between 10 and 17 years old who had a stem cell transplant for acute lymphoblastic leukemia, so the T cells may come from the graft donor. The chain uses TRBV5-1 and TRBJ2-5, with D uncertain. The sequencing here drew on PBMCs, mostly from graft donor cells, taken 180 days after TCRalphabeta/CD19-depleted stem cell transplant. This CDR3 is CASSLFLAEETQYF. The CDR3 DNA reads as TGCGCCAGCAGCTTGTTTTTGGCGGAAGAGACCCAGTACTTC.